The clone carrying this T cell receptor (beta chain) was counted at least ten times. Its matching antigen is unknown. The DNA ends 3 residues before the CDR3 does, and the rest of the CDR3 is filled in from the germline J gene. Assay: immunoSEQ multiplex PCR; the TCRdb copy retains only in-frame clones and omits some. The record shows 30,000 or so clones for this sample, with no singletons present. CDR1 and CDR2 (germline): SGHVS, FQNEAQ. The CDR3 is made up of 17 amino acids. V was clipped by 7 bases and J by 2 bases; unmatched bases: 14. The sample comes from a study of T cell clonality in common variable immunodeficiency. Notes on the study in general: CVID subjects showed higher TCRbeta clonality than healthy controls. Links between repertoire features and CVID complications were heterogeneity-limited. In common variable immunodeficiency, TCR beta chains reportedly carried fewer deletions and N-nucleotide insertions.

Patients had low serum IgG, IgA and/or IgM and specific antibody deficiency. Each donor provided roughly 4.5 to 8.5 ml of heparinized whole blood. The sequenced sample was peripheral blood mononuclear cells. This sequence originates from a human donor with common variable immunodeficiency. V and J are TRBV7-8 and TRBJ2-5; 9 nucleotides line up with TRBD2. CDR3 in amino acids: CASKPSSGGFGQETQYF. The covered CDR3 bases are TGTGCCAGCAAACCGTCCAGCGGGGGGTTTGGGCAAGAGACC.